Listed below are T cell receptor beta chains from one sample, sequenced in a study of T cell responses to AZD1222 COVID-19 vaccine. Measured with immunoSEQ multiplex PCR; TCRdb has only the in-frame clones, and not every one. The repertoire holds about 94,000 clones, with 85% to 90% as singletons. The specimen was peripheral blood, collected 28 days after the second AZD1222 dose. The receptors shown here come from an adult who received the AZD1222 COVID-19 vaccine. CDR3s include the opening cysteine and the closing phenylalanine or tryptophan. D genes are given only for firm matches. Clone sizes are given selectively: once, few, many, or a class where the clone is expanded.

J gene: TRBJ2-2; clone size: few; V gene: TRBV2; D gene: NA; CDR3 DNA: TGTGCCAGCACCTCAAGGCGGGTGAACCCCGGGGAGCTGTTTTTT; CDR3 protein: CASTSRRVNPGELFF
J gene: TRBJ1-2; clone size: NA; V gene: TRBV19; D gene: NA; CDR3 DNA: TGTGCCAGTACCCCGACAGACTTATATGGCTACACCTTC; CDR3 protein: CASTPTDLYGYTF
J gene: TRBJ1-2; clone size: NA; V gene: TRBV7-8; D gene: NA; CDR3 DNA: TGTGCCAGCAGCTTAGCGGACGGATACTATGGCTACACCTTC; CDR3 protein: CASSLADGYYGYTF
J gene: TRBJ2-3; clone size: NA; V gene: TRBV6-5; D gene: NA; CDR3 DNA: TGTGCCAGCAGGGCTGGGCGGTTAGATACGCAGTATTTT; CDR3 protein: CASRAGRLDTQYF
J gene: TRBJ1-1; clone size: NA; V gene: TRBV11-3; D gene: NA; CDR3 DNA: TGTGCCAGCAGCTTGGAACGCTCTGAAGCTTTCTTT; CDR3 protein: CASSLERSEAFF
J gene: TRBJ2-1; clone size: few; V gene: TRBV30; D gene: TRBD1; CDR3 DNA: TGTGCCTGGAGTAGACAGGGCGGTGAGCAGTTCTTC; CDR3 protein: CAWSRQGGEQFF
J gene: TRBJ2-3; clone size: NA; V gene: TRBV7-2; D gene: NA; CDR3 DNA: TGTGCCAGCAGCGCTCTAGCCTCAGATACGCAGTATTTT; CDR3 protein: CASSALASDTQYF
J gene: TRBJ2-2; clone size: once; V gene: TRBV30; D gene: NA; CDR3 DNA: TGTGCCTGGAGTAAGGGCACAGCTGTCACCGGGGAGCTGTTTTTT; CDR3 protein: CAWSKGTAVTGELFF
J gene: TRBJ1-6; clone size: NA; V gene: TRBV20-1; D gene: NA; CDR3 DNA: TGCAGTGCTAGTCGCCAGATCTATAATTCACCCCTCCACTTT; CDR3 protein: CSASRQIYNSPLHF
J gene: TRBJ1-5; clone size: NA; V gene: TRBV7-2; D gene: TRBD1; CDR3 DNA: TGTGCCAGCAGCTTAGTATCGGGACAGGGGTCCGGTCAGCCCCAGCATTTT; CDR3 protein: CASSLVSGQGSGQPQHF
J gene: TRBJ1-6; clone size: NA; V gene: TRBV7-9; D gene: NA; CDR3 DNA: TGTGCCAGCAGCTTAGAACAGCATAATTCACCCCTCCACTTT; CDR3 protein: CASSLEQHNSPLHF
J gene: TRBJ2-5; clone size: NA; V gene: TRBV9; D gene: TRBD2; CDR3 DNA: TGTGCCAGCAGCCCGAGCGGGGGTGCCGCAGAGACCCAGTACTTC; CDR3 protein: CASSPSGGAAETQYF
J gene: TRBJ1-1; clone size: NA; V gene: TRBV10-3; D gene: NA; CDR3 DNA: TGTGCCATCAGTCGGATTGCGGAGAACACTGAAGCTTTCTTT; CDR3 protein: CAISRIAENTEAFF
J gene: TRBJ1-6; clone size: NA; V gene: TRBV7-2; D gene: TRBD1; CDR3 DNA: TGTGCCAGCAGCTTCGGACAGGGGGCATCACCCCTCCACTTT; CDR3 protein: CASSFGQGASPLHF
J gene: TRBJ2-2; clone size: NA; V gene: TRBV7-3; D gene: NA; CDR3 DNA: TGTGCCAGCAGCTTAGGCCCCAGCCGGCCCGGGGAGCTGTTTTTT; CDR3 protein: CASSLGPSRPGELFF
J gene: TRBJ1-3; clone size: NA; V gene: TRBV5-3; D gene: NA; CDR3 DNA: TGTGCCAGAAGCTTTCGGCAGCAAGGAAACACCATATATTTT; CDR3 protein: CARSFRQQGNTIYF
J gene: TRBJ1-4; clone size: NA; V gene: TRBV3-1/TRBV3-2; D gene: NA; CDR3 DNA: TGTGCCAGCAGCCCTTCAAGCAGGGGTGAAAAACTGTTTTTT; CDR3 protein: CASSPSSRGEKLFF
J gene: TRBJ2-1; clone size: NA; V gene: TRBV10-2; D gene: NA; CDR3 DNA: TGCGCCAGCAGTGATTACAAGGATGGTGAGCAGTTCTTC; CDR3 protein: CASSDYKDGEQFF
J gene: TRBJ2-7; clone size: once; V gene: TRBV30; D gene: NA; CDR3 DNA: TGTGCCTGGAGCGTGGGACCGCAAAGCTCCTACGAGCAGTACTTC; CDR3 protein: CAWSVGPQSSYEQYF
J gene: TRBJ1-2; clone size: NA; V gene: TRBV30; D gene: NA; CDR3 DNA: TGTGCCTGGAGTGTAATCCTTAACTATGGCTACACCTTC; CDR3 protein: CAWSVILNYGYTF
J gene: TRBJ2-7; clone size: NA; V gene: TRBV30; D gene: NA; CDR3 DNA: TGTGCCTGGCACCGGGACGGTTCCTACGAGCAGTACTTC; CDR3 protein: CAWHRDGSYEQYF
J gene: TRBJ2-4; clone size: NA; V gene: TRBV5-1; D gene: NA; CDR3 DNA: TGCGCCAGCAGCGGCGGACAGTTTAACATTCAGTACTTC; CDR3 protein: CASSGGQFNIQYF
J gene: TRBJ2-2; clone size: NA; V gene: TRBV18; D gene: NA; CDR3 DNA: TGTGCCAGCTCACCACAGCAAGGGATTACCGGGGAGCTGTTTTTT; CDR3 protein: CASSPQQGITGELFF
J gene: TRBJ1-2; clone size: NA; V gene: TRBV30; D gene: NA; CDR3 DNA: TGTGCCTGGAGTGTAGACTATGGCTACACCTTC; CDR3 protein: CAWSVDYGYTF
J gene: TRBJ2-2; clone size: NA; V gene: TRBV7-9; D gene: NA; CDR3 DNA: TGTGCCAGCAGCTTAGACGGAAACACCGGGGAGCTGTTTTTT; CDR3 protein: CASSLDGNTGELFF
J gene: TRBJ2-1; clone size: NA; V gene: TRBV2; D gene: TRBD1; CDR3 DNA: TGTGCCAGCGCAGGGGGCTTAGTCAATGAGCAGTTCTTC; CDR3 protein: CASAGGLVNEQFF
J gene: TRBJ2-7; clone size: NA; V gene: TRBV27; D gene: NA; CDR3 DNA: TGTGCCAGCAGTCCCTTGCCCAGGGAGTTACTATACGAGCAGTACTTC; CDR3 protein: CASSPLPRELLYEQYF
J gene: TRBJ1-1; clone size: NA; V gene: TRBV11-2; D gene: NA; CDR3 DNA: TGTGCCAGCAGCCAAACAGGGACCACTGAAGCTTTCTTT; CDR3 protein: CASSQTGTTEAFF
J gene: TRBJ1-2; clone size: NA; V gene: TRBV28; D gene: TRBD1; CDR3 DNA: TGTGCCAGCAGTTTATCCACAGGGGGGGACTATGGCTACACCTTC; CDR3 protein: CASSLSTGGDYGYTF
J gene: TRBJ2-7; clone size: NA; V gene: TRBV4-1; D gene: NA; CDR3 DNA: TGCGCCAGCAGCCAAGATGGTGTGAACGAGCAGTACTTC; CDR3 protein: CASSQDGVNEQYF
J gene: TRBJ1-6; clone size: NA; V gene: TRBV9; D gene: NA; CDR3 DNA: TGTGCCAGCAGCGCGGACACTGCCAATTCACCCCTCCACTTT; CDR3 protein: CASSADTANSPLHF
J gene: TRBJ2-5; clone size: once; V gene: TRBV28; D gene: NA; CDR3 DNA: TGTGCCAGCAGCATACCCCGGGAGCAAGAGACCCAGTACTTC; CDR3 protein: CASSIPREQETQYF
J gene: TRBJ2-5; clone size: many; V gene: TRBV10-3; D gene: NA; CDR3 DNA: TGTGCCATCAGTGAGTTCGGGACGGTACAAGAGACCCAGTACTTC; CDR3 protein: CAISEFGTVQETQYF
J gene: TRBJ2-7; clone size: once; V gene: TRBV29-1; D gene: NA; CDR3 DNA: TGCAGCGTTGCGAGTAGCGCAAGGGGCGAGCAGTACTTC; CDR3 protein: CSVASSARGEQYF
J gene: TRBJ2-7; clone size: NA; V gene: TRBV13; D gene: TRBD1; CDR3 DNA: TGTGCCAGCAGCTTAGCTAACAGGGGTTGGGACGAGCAGTACTTC; CDR3 protein: CASSLANRGWDEQYF
J gene: TRBJ2-3; clone size: NA; V gene: TRBV7-2; D gene: NA; CDR3 DNA: TGTGCCAGCAGTCCTTCTGGGGCACGGGCAGATACGCAGTATTTT; CDR3 protein: CASSPSGARADTQYF
J gene: TRBJ1-1; clone size: NA; V gene: TRBV5-1; D gene: NA; CDR3 DNA: TGCGCCAGCAGCTTTAGGGGCACTGAAGCTTTCTTT; CDR3 protein: CASSFRGTEAFF
J gene: TRBJ2-5; clone size: NA; V gene: TRBV6-5; D gene: TRBD2; CDR3 DNA: TGTGCCAGCAGTTCCGGGAGGGCCTCTTCGGAGACCCAGTACTTC; CDR3 protein: CASSSGRASSETQYF
J gene: TRBJ1-2; clone size: NA; V gene: TRBV4-2; D gene: NA; CDR3 DNA: TGTGCCAGCAGCCAAGCGGGGAACTATGGCTACACCTTC; CDR3 protein: CASSQAGNYGYTF
J gene: TRBJ1-1; clone size: NA; V gene: TRBV6-5; D gene: TRBD1; CDR3 DNA: TGTGCCAGCAGTCAACAGGGGGCTGGGGACACTGAAGCTTTCTTT; CDR3 protein: CASSQQGAGDTEAFF
J gene: TRBJ1-1; clone size: NA; V gene: TRBV3-1/TRBV3-2; D gene: TRBD1; CDR3 DNA: TGTGCCAGCAGCCTCCTGGGACAGGGAAGGACTGAAGCTTTCTTT; CDR3 protein: CASSLLGQGRTEAFF
J gene: TRBJ2-5; clone size: NA; V gene: TRBV6-2/TRBV6-3; D gene: TRBD2; CDR3 DNA: TGTGCCAGCAGTTGGATAGCGGGGGATATCGGGGAGACCCAGTACTTC; CDR3 protein: CASSWIAGDIGETQYF
J gene: TRBJ2-3; clone size: NA; V gene: TRBV7-3; D gene: NA; CDR3 DNA: TGTGCCAGCAGCTCCAACAGCGGCACAGATACGCAGTATTTT; CDR3 protein: CASSSNSGTDTQYF
J gene: TRBJ2-7; clone size: NA; V gene: TRBV25-1; D gene: TRBD1; CDR3 DNA: TGTGCCAGCAGTAGACAGGGGGCCTACGAGCAGTACTTC; CDR3 protein: CASSRQGAYEQYF
J gene: TRBJ1-1; clone size: NA; V gene: TRBV27; D gene: NA; CDR3 DNA: TGTGCCAGCAGTTTAGTTGGGGGGTGGGACACTGAAGCTTTCTTT; CDR3 protein: CASSLVGGWDTEAFF
J gene: TRBJ1-1; clone size: NA; V gene: TRBV3-1/TRBV3-2; D gene: NA; CDR3 DNA: TGTGCCAGCAGCCAAGGTCCAGGGATGAACACTGAAGCTTTCTTT; CDR3 protein: CASSQGPGMNTEAFF
J gene: TRBJ2-5; clone size: once; V gene: TRBV30; D gene: NA; CDR3 DNA: TGTGCCCGGGGGGGACAGGGTCGGGAGACCCAGTACTTC; CDR3 protein: CARGGQGRETQYF
J gene: TRBJ2-4; clone size: NA; V gene: TRBV3-1/TRBV3-2; D gene: TRBD2; CDR3 DNA: TGTGCCAGCACCCGCGGGGGCAAAAACATTCAGTACTTC; CDR3 protein: CASTRGGKNIQYF
J gene: TRBJ1-4; clone size: NA; V gene: TRBV7-9; D gene: NA; CDR3 DNA: TGTGCCAGCAGCTTAAGCAGGGGAGCAACTAATGAAAAACTGTTTTTT; CDR3 protein: CASSLSRGATNEKLFF